These T cell receptor beta chains were read from a single sample in a study of blood T cell repertoires in COVID-19. Some clones are missing from TCRdb's copy, which holds only in-frame ones; the method was immunoSEQ multiplex PCR. The sample has around 63,000 clones; 80% are singletons. Specimen: peripheral blood. The receptors derive from a man between 60 and 75 years old with acute or convalescent COVID-19. CDR3s leave out the opening cysteine and the closing phenylalanine or tryptophan. The D gene is left open where the match is weak.

TRBD2,TRBJ2-1,TRBV6-6,ASRRETSGGYEQF
TRBD1,TRBJ2-3,TRBV7-9,ASSSPRRTGGLDTQY
TRBD1,TRBJ1-6,TRBV3-1/TRBV3-2,ASSEGAYALH
.,TRBJ1-1,TRBV9,ASSPRIVNTEAF
.,TRBJ1-5,TRBV7-9,ASSREGRGPQH
TRBD2,TRBJ2-3,TRBV2,ASLRVAGTDTQY
.,TRBJ1-5,TRBV28,ASSFPTGGNQPQH
TRBD1,TRBJ1-6,TRBV5-5,ASSLAGQGVSPLH
TRBD1,TRBJ1-1,TRBV19,ASSKTGLNTEAF
TRBD1,TRBJ2-3,TRBV28,ASSLPFGTGRSTDTQY
TRBD2,TRBJ2-1,TRBV5-5,ASSHDRGTSKF
TRBD2,TRBJ2-7,TRBV9,ASSYGLAGTLREQY
TRBD1,TRBJ1-2,TRBV6-4,ASSDPGQGIHYGYT
.,TRBJ2-7,TRBV5-1,ASSLVGSSYEQY
.,TRBJ2-7,TRBV13,ASSPGHHSYEQY
TRBD1,TRBJ1-6,TRBV18,ASSVPGQSNSPLH
TRBD2,TRBJ2-5,TRBV5-1,ASSPVAGGFETQY
TRBD2,TRBJ2-1,TRBV6-5,ASSTLAGGNNEQF
.,TRBJ1-2,TRBV6-5,ASRDSYGYT
.,TRBJ1-3,TRBV18,ASSPPGGLSGNTIY
.,TRBJ1-2,TRBV28,ASNLHGGHYGYT
.,TRBJ1-5,TRBV7-8,ASSLLGGKQPQH
.,TRBJ2-3,TRBV19,ASSPGGHTQY
TRBD2,TRBJ2-1,TRBV5-4,ASSLAGGPNEQF
.,TRBJ1-2,TRBV7-8,ASSFRTGYYGYT
TRBD1,TRBJ1-2,TRBV7-2,ASSLQPGGAGGYGYT
TRBD1,TRBJ1-2,TRBV24-1,ATSGLTGEGYT
TRBD1,TRBJ1-6,TRBV7-6,ASSLAPTGAGGNSPLH
.,TRBJ1-3,TRBV12-3/TRBV12-4,ASYSGNGNTIY
.,TRBJ2-3,TRBV14,ASSHPGGPSTDTQY
TRBD1,TRBJ1-2,TRBV5-1,ASSFVTGDGYT
.,TRBJ1-5,TRBV28,ASSLSGAQPQH
.,TRBJ1-2,TRBV6-1,ASSETSSYT
TRBD1,TRBJ2-1,TRBV4-1,ASSQDRTGSDEQF
.,TRBJ1-5,TRBV4-1,ASSFTGTLSNQPQH
.,TRBJ2-5,TRBV5-1,ASSTGKTQETQY
.,TRBJ2-5,TRBV3-1/TRBV3-2,ASSQEIGGGPPGTQY
TRBD1,TRBJ1-4,TRBV2,ASSEGTDVNEKLF
TRBD2,TRBJ2-3,TRBV3-1/TRBV3-2,ASSLLAGASTDTQY
TRBD2,TRBJ2-3,TRBV5-1,ASSSGTSGYTQY
TRBD1,TRBJ2-2,TRBV30,AWIRTGWTAGELF